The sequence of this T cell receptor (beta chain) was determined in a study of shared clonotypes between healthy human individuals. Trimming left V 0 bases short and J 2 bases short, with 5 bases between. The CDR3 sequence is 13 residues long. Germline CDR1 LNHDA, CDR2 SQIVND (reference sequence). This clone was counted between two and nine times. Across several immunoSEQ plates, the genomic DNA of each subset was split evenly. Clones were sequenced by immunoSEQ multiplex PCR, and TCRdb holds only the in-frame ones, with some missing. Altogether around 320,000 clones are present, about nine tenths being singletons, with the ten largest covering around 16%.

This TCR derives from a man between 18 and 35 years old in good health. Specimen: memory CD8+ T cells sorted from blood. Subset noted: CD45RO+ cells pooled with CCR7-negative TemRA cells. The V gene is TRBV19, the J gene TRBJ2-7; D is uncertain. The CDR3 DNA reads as TGTGCCAGTAGTATAGACCGGACCTACGAGCAGTACTTC. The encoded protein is CASSIDRTYEQYF.